Listed below are T cell receptor beta chains from one sample, sequenced in a study of blood T cell repertoires in COVID-19. TCRdb keeps only in-frame clones here, not all; method: immunoSEQ multiplex PCR. Altogether around 220,000 clones are present, roughly 84% being singletons, with the ten largest covering roughly 4%. The sequenced sample consisted of peripheral blood. All receptors come from a woman between 40 and 50 years old with active or convalescent COVID-19. Each CDR3 is given with its conserved first and last residue. A D gene is named only where the DNA matches it firmly. Size tells how often a clone was seen (once, few, many) or the class of an expanded clone, and some rows leave it out.

d_call	v_call	j_call	clone_size	cdr3_aa	cdr3_nt
TRBD1	TRBV6-5	TRBJ1-2	NA	CASGRGQPNYGYTF	TGTGCCAGCGGCAGGGGACAGCCTAACTATGGCTACACCTTC
NA	TRBV5-1	TRBJ1-1	NA	CASSPRGGAEAFF	TGCGCCAGCAGCCCCCGGGGAGGCGCTGAAGCTTTCTTT
NA	TRBV6-4	TRBJ2-1	few	CASSRDRSLNEQFF	TGTGCCAGCAGTCGTGACAGGAGCTTAAATGAGCAGTTCTTC
NA	TRBV11-2	TRBJ1-2	few	CASSLGPSNYGYTF	TGTGCCAGCAGCTTAGGGCCCTCTAACTATGGCTACACCTTC
NA	TRBV6-5	TRBJ1-1	once	CASKWTAEAFF	TGTGCCAGCAAATGGACAGCAGAAGCTTTCTTT
TRBD1	TRBV5-1	TRBJ2-1	NA	CASSLTGQGYNEQFF	TGCGCCAGCAGTTTAACGGGACAGGGGTACAATGAGCAGTTCTTC
TRBD1	TRBV9	TRBJ1-3	few	CASSAQKGQGWGNTIYF	TGTGCCAGCAGCGCCCAAAAGGGACAGGGCTGGGGAAACACCATATATTTT
TRBD2	TRBV9	TRBJ2-3	NA	CASSGLAGGSTDTQYF	TGTGCCAGCAGCGGACTAGCGGGGGGAAGCACAGATACGCAGTATTTT
TRBD1	TRBV6-5	TRBJ1-1	NA	CASQTDRGTEAFF	TGTGCCAGCCAGACAGACAGGGGCACTGAAGCTTTCTTT
TRBD1	TRBV10-3	TRBJ1-5	NA	CAITDRESQPQHF	TGTGCCATCACCGACAGGGAAAGTCAGCCCCAGCATTTT
NA	TRBV6-5	TRBJ1-3	NA	CASSSGGGRSGNTIYF	TGTGCCAGCAGTTCCGGCGGGGGACGCTCTGGAAACACCATATATTTT
NA	TRBV5-1	TRBJ2-7	few	CASSLAGRGDGEQYF	TGCGCCAGCAGCTTGGCGGGCAGGGGAGACGGCGAGCAGTACTTC
NA	TRBV18	TRBJ1-1	NA	CASSPTGRVEAFF	TGTGCCAGCTCACCCACAGGGAGGGTTGAAGCTTTCTTT
TRBD2	TRBV29-1	TRBJ2-3	few	CSVVGLAGGDSTDTQYF	TGCAGCGTTGTCGGTCTAGCGGGGGGGGACAGCACAGATACGCAGTATTTT
TRBD2	TRBV6-2/TRBV6-3	TRBJ2-1	NA	CASSYLPLAGAGGEQFF	TGTGCCAGCAGTTACCTACCACTAGCGGGGGCAGGTGGTGAGCAGTTCTTC
TRBD1	TRBV5-6	TRBJ1-2	NA	CASQPTGDYGYTF	TGTGCCAGCCAACCGACAGGGGACTATGGCTACACCTTC
NA	TRBV5-4	TRBJ2-3	few	CASSLIGRTADTQYF	TGTGCCAGCAGCTTGATTGGTAGAACTGCAGATACGCAGTATTTT
TRBD1	TRBV18	TRBJ1-2	few	CASSQDRVDWGYTF	TGTGCCAGCTCACAAGACAGGGTCGATTGGGGCTACACCTTC
TRBD1	TRBV2	TRBJ2-1	NA	CASGTGTYNEQFF	TGTGCCAGCGGGACAGGAACCTACAATGAGCAGTTCTTC
NA	TRBV6-5	TRBJ1-2	NA	CASSYDGGFNYGYTF	TGTGCCAGCAGTTACGATGGAGGGTTCAACTATGGCTACACCTTC
TRBD2	TRBV7-2	TRBJ2-2	NA	CASTKRGTGELFF	TGTGCCAGCACGAAGCGGGGCACGGGGGAGCTGTTTTTT
TRBD1	TRBV7-9	TRBJ1-3	NA	CASPPDRAGNTIYF	TGTGCCAGCCCGCCCGACAGGGCTGGAAACACCATATATTTT
NA	TRBV7-3	TRBJ2-7	NA	CASSFRDMGEQYF	TGTGCCAGCAGTTTCCGGGACATGGGCGAGCAGTACTTC
NA	TRBV14	TRBJ1-2	few	CASSQEVSGYGYTF	TGTGCCAGCAGCCAAGAGGTCTCCGGCTATGGCTACACCTTC
NA	TRBV5-6	TRBJ1-1	NA	CASSLEFGGTNTEAFF	TGTGCCAGCAGCCTGGAATTTGGGGGGACGAACACTGAAGCTTTCTTT
TRBD1	TRBV29-1	TRBJ1-2	NA	CSVDDRGRRNYGYTF	TGCAGCGTAGACGACAGGGGGCGGCGTAACTATGGCTACACCTTC
TRBD1	TRBV7-9	TRBJ1-2	few	CASSHPGQGDGYTF	TGTGCCAGCAGCCATCCGGGACAGGGGGATGGCTACACCTTC
TRBD1	TRBV6-1	TRBJ1-5	NA	CASSSDRNYQPQHF	TGTGCCAGCAGTTCGGACAGGAACTATCAGCCCCAGCATTTT
NA	TRBV29-1	TRBJ1-2	NA	CSVTIRRGFVSDGYTF	TGCAGCGTTACCATTCGACGGGGTTTTGTATCTGATGGCTACACCTTC
NA	TRBV14	TRBJ1-3	NA	CASSQDVRTLRNTIYF	TGTGCCAGCAGCCAAGACGTACGGACTTTGAGAAACACCATATATTTT
TRBD1	TRBV5-5	TRBJ1-2	NA	CASSPRTTGGDGYTF	TGTGCCAGCAGCCCAAGGACGACAGGGGGGGATGGCTACACCTTC
TRBD2	TRBV6-5	TRBJ2-7	NA	CASSPAGATYEQYF	TGTGCCAGCAGCCCAGCGGGGGCCACCTACGAGCAGTACTTC
TRBD1	TRBV29-1	TRBJ2-2	NA	CSVEGGQGSGELFF	TGCAGCGTTGAAGGGGGACAGGGGTCCGGGGAGCTGTTTTTT
TRBD1	TRBV29-1	TRBJ1-1	NA	CSVDRGRDTEAFF	TGCAGCGTTGACAGGGGGCGGGACACTGAAGCTTTCTTT
NA	TRBV20-1	TRBJ2-5	NA	CSAIRETQYF	TGCAGTGCTATTCGAGAGACCCAGTACTTC
NA	TRBV30	TRBJ1-1	NA	CAWSVQGRGRAFF	TGTGCCTGGAGTGTACAGGGCAGGGGTCGAGCTTTCTTT
TRBD2	TRBV5-4	TRBJ2-3	NA	CASSLATSGGTDTQYF	TGTGCCAGCAGCTTGGCGACTAGCGGGGGCACAGATACGCAGTATTTT
TRBD2	TRBV9	TRBJ2-5	NA	CASSVGTSGQETQYF	TGTGCCAGCAGCGTAGGAACTAGCGGACAAGAGACCCAGTACTTC
NA	TRBV28	TRBJ1-1	once	CAIRPGHLMNTEAFF	TGTGCCATCCGACCGGGACATCTGATGAACACTGAAGCTTTCTTT
TRBD1	TRBV24-1	TRBJ1-2	NA	CATSDPGTDDYGYTF	TGTGCCACCAGTGATCCCGGGACAGATGACTATGGCTACACCTTC
NA	TRBV6-4	TRBJ2-5	NA	CATAPGAQETQYF	TGTGCCACGGCCCCCGGAGCTCAAGAGACCCAGTACTTC
TRBD2	TRBV11-2	TRBJ2-3	NA	CASSETSGGAFKQYF	TGTGCCAGCAGCGAAACTAGCGGGGGGGCCTTTAAGCAGTATTTT
TRBD1	TRBV9	TRBJ1-5	NA	CASSPGQGASNQPQHF	TGTGCCAGCAGCCCCGGACAGGGGGCGAGCAATCAGCCCCAGCATTTT
TRBD1	TRBV11-2	TRBJ2-5	NA	CASSLRQGMLQYF	TGTGCCAGCAGCCTGAGACAGGGTATGCTCCAGTACTTC
NA	TRBV19	TRBJ1-5	once	CASSREDGQPQHF	TGTGCCAGTAGTCGGGAGGACGGGCAGCCCCAGCATTTT
NA	TRBV5-4	TRBJ1-4	NA	CASSPATNEKLFF	TGTGCCAGCAGCCCCGCAACTAATGAAAAACTGTTTTTT
NA	TRBV19	TRBJ1-2	once	CASSTRQLPTTHGYTF	TGTGCCAGTAGTACTAGACAGCTTCCAACTACGCATGGCTACACCTTC
NA	TRBV7-3	TRBJ2-3	NA	CASSPLGRGGRTDTQYF	TGTGCCAGCAGCCCCCTTGGTAGGGGGGGACGCACAGATACGCAGTATTTT
TRBD1	TRBV7-9	TRBJ1-4	once	CASSSTGGREKLFF	TGTGCCAGCAGCTCGACAGGGGGTAGAGAAAAACTGTTTTTT
TRBD1	TRBV28	TRBJ1-2	NA	CASSQDRAFNYGYTF	TGTGCCAGCAGTCAGGACAGGGCATTTAACTATGGCTACACCTTC
TRBD1	TRBV5-1	TRBJ1-6	once	CASSSGQGGNSPLHF	TGCGCCAGCAGCTCCGGACAGGGCGGTAATTCACCCCTCCACTTT
TRBD2	TRBV9	TRBJ2-3	NA	CASSGLAGLSDTQYF	TGTGCCAGCAGCGGACTAGCGGGGCTCTCAGATACGCAGTATTTT
NA	TRBV7-6	TRBJ1-4	NA	CASSPVSTGPTTNEKLFF	TGTGCCAGCAGCCCGGTCTCGACAGGCCCGACAACTAATGAAAAACTGTTTTTT
NA	TRBV6-5	TRBJ1-3	NA	CASSLYRDSGNTIYF	TGTGCCAGCAGCCTTTACAGGGACTCTGGAAACACCATATATTTT
TRBD2	TRBV2	TRBJ2-7	NA	CASTSGGYEQYF	TGTGCCTCGACTAGCGGGGGCTACGAGCAGTACTTC
NA	TRBV7-9	TRBJ1-2	once	CASSLGSSYGYTF	TGTGCCAGCAGCTTAGGATCCAGCTATGGCTACACCTTC
NA	TRBV5-4	TRBJ2-1	once	CASSPRGGGEQFF	TGTGCCAGCAGCCCGAGGGGGGGCGGGGAGCAGTTCTTC